This passage covers 25 T cell receptor beta chains from one sample sequenced in a study of blood T cell repertoires in COVID-19. Produced via immunoSEQ multiplex PCR; TCRdb's table is partial and in-frame only. The sample yields about 180,000 clones, around 79% seen once. The source material was peripheral blood. These receptors were taken from a woman aged 55-69 years with COVID-19, enrolled during active disease.

This clone has a handful of counts. The rearrangement joins TRBV19 to TRBJ1-5; possibly TRBD1 for D (6 bases). Germline CDR1 LNHDA, CDR2 SQIVND (reference sequence). CDR3 length: 12 residues. The ends were cut back, 3 bases at V and 12 bases at J, with 12 bases in the middle. CDR3 nucleotide sequence: TGTGCCAGTAGTATTGGTAGGGGGAGCCAGCATTTT. It codes for CASSIGRGSQHF.

The J gene is TRBJ2-1, the V gene TRBV5-4, with 8 bases identical to TRBD2. The germline V gene has CDR1 SGHNT and CDR2 YYREEE (reference sequence). Germline trimming cut 0 bases from V and 4 bases from J; bases unmatched to any gene: 6. The CDR3 sequence is 16 residues long. The DNA for the CDR3 is TGTGCCAGCAGCTTGGCCTATCGGGGGGGGTACAATGAGCAGTTCTTC. Translated: CASSLAYRGGYNEQFF.

The table lists this clone with a few counts. The chain employs TRBV7-9 and TRBJ1-5; a weak D match, TRBD1 (6 bases). CDR3 length equals 14 residues. The germline CDR1 and CDR2 sequences are SEHNR and FQNEAQ (reference sequence). V lost 7 bases, J lost 1 base, and 11 bases lay in between. This CDR3 reads CASTGTQSNQPQHF. The CDR3, as DNA: TGTGCCAGCACCGGGACACAGAGCAATCAGCCCCAGCATTTT.

The chain carries TRBV19 and TRBJ1-3, with a tentative D call TRBD1 (5 bases). Trimming took off 4 bases at V and 2 bases at J, with 15 bases between the two ends. CDR1 and CDR2 from the germline V gene are LNHDA and SQIVND (reference sequence). This CDR3 has 16 residues. In nucleotides, the CDR3 is TGTGCCAGTAGTACTTCGGGGGGGGGACCTGGAAACACCATATATTTT. It is translated as CASSTSGGGPGNTIYF.

In its sample, this clone was seen once. V and J are TRBV30 and TRBJ2-3; TRBD2 matches at 9 bases. Germline V gene data show CDR1 as GTSNPN and CDR2 as SVGIG (reference sequence). This CDR3 has 13 residues. The trim removed 8 bases at V and 1 base at J, leaving 4 bases unmatched. CDR3 coding DNA: TGTGCCGGTAGCGGGAGAGGCACAGATACGCAGTATTTT. This sequence encodes CAGSGRGTDTQYF.

This clone was seen once. This chain joins TRBV6-5 and TRBJ1-4; maybe TRBD1 (5 bases). Germline V lookup: CDR1 MNHEY, CDR2 SVGAGI. Trimming took 6 bases from V and 4 from J, leaving 15 bases between them. The CDR3 length is 15 residues. The CDR3 reads CASSSGEGYNEKLFF. CDR3 sequence (DNA): TGTGCCAGCAGCTCCGGGGAGGGGTATAATGAAAAACTGTTTTTT.

This clone was recorded once. The CDR3 spells CASRTGGWETQYF. CDR3 coding DNA: TGTGCCAGCAGGACAGGGGGCTGGGAGACCCAGTACTTC. J is TRBJ2-5 and V is TRBV2; 10 positions agree with TRBD1. This CDR3 is built from 13 residues. V was pared by 6 bases and J by 5 bases, with 3 bases of the junction left unmatched. The germline V gene has CDR1 SNHLY and CDR2 FYNNEI.

The V gene is TRBV2, the J gene TRBJ2-2, with 9 bases fitting TRBD2. Germline V gene sequence: CDR1 SNHLY, CDR2 FYNNEI. The V gene end was trimmed by 4 bases and the J gene end by 4 bases; junction bases not matched to a gene: 7. The CDR3 contains 16 residues. In nucleotides, the CDR3 is TGTGCCAGCAGTGTATACCTAGCGGGAAGCACCGGGGAGCTGTTTTTT. It is translated as CASSVYLAGSTGELFF.

This chain uses TRBV27 with TRBJ1-6; no firm D call. Looked up from germline, CDR1 is MNHEY and CDR2 is SMNVEV (reference sequence). V was pared by 5 bases and J by 0 bases, with 11 bases between. The CDR3 covers 16 residues. The CDR3, as DNA: TGTGCCAGCAGTCCAACTCCGGGCTCCTATAATTCACCCCTCCACTTT. It encodes CASSPTPGSYNSPLHF.

The chain is built from TRBV4-3 and TRBJ2-5; tentative D call: TRBD2 (6 bases). CDR3 size: 16 residues. V lost 1 base, J lost 5 bases, and 17 bases lay in between. Germline CDR1 reads LGHNA; CDR2 reads YSLEER. The CDR3: CASSQAKRAERETQYF. CDR3 bases: TGCGCCAGCAGCCAAGCAAAGCGGGCTGAAAGGGAGACCCAGTACTTC.

This clone appeared once. The rearrangement joins TRBV9 to TRBJ1-6; 9 nucleotides agree with TRBD1. Germline CDR1 SGDLS, CDR2 YYNGEE. CDR3 length: 15 amino acids. Germline trimming cut 0 bases from V and 10 bases from J; bases unmatched to any gene: 5. The CDR3 nucleotides read TGTGCCAGCAGCGTAGAGAGGACAGGGGTCTCACCCCTCCACTTT. This encodes CASSVERTGVSPLHF. Filled out from reference TRBV9 and TRBJ1-6, the complete variable domain reads DSGVTQTPKHLITATGQRVTLRCSPRSGDLSVYWYQQSLDQGLQFLIQYYNGEERAKGNILERFSAQQFPDLHSELNLSSLELGDSALYFCASSVERTGVSPLHFGNGTRLTVT.

This clone was detected only a few times. V usage is TRBV5-1 and J usage is TRBJ2-3, with 8 bases that match TRBD2. The trim removed 7 bases at V and 0 bases at J, leaving 13 bases unmatched. The germline gives CDR1 SGHRS, CDR2 YFSETQ. The CDR3 is 17 amino acids. The CDR3 DNA sequence: TGCGCCAGCTCCGTGGAAGCGGGAGTGCCGAGCACAGATACGCAGTATTTT. This translates into CASSVEAGVPSTDTQYF.

The chain carries TRBV28 and TRBJ2-2, with TRBD1 matching over 10 bases. V was clipped by 2 bases and J by 5 bases; unmatched bases: 23. The CDR3 runs 22 residues. Germline lookup yields CDR1 MDHEN and CDR2 SYDVKM. The CDR3 loop is CASSLQLRAWGGDRGETGELFF. The CDR3 DNA sequence: TGTGCCAGCAGTTTACAATTGCGTGCATGGGGTGGGGACAGGGGTGAGACCGGGGAGCTGTTTTTT. Full variable domain (outside the CDR3, taken from reference TRBV28 and TRBJ2-2): DVKVTQSSRYLVKRTGEKVFLECVQDMDHENMFWYRQDPGLGLRLIYFSYDVKMKEKGDIPEGYSVSREKKERFSLILESASTNQTSMYLCASSLQLRAWGGDRGETGELFFGEGSRLTVL.

The chain carries TRBV18 and TRBJ2-3, with a possible D match to TRBD1 (5 bases). CDR3 length: 16 amino acids. Germline CDR1 KGHSH, CDR2 LQKENI. V was shortened by 3 bases and J by 6 bases, with 19 bases between the two germline ends. DNA of the CDR3: TGTGCCAGCTCACCCCCAAGCAGTTCTAGGGGCGATACGCAGTATTTT. The encoded protein is CASSPPSSSRGDTQYF.

This clone showed up just a few times. V and J are TRBV24-1 and TRBJ2-5; possibly TRBD2 for D (5 bases). CDR3 length equals 12 residues. V was clipped by 7 bases and J by 7 bases, with 12 bases between them. From germline, CDR1 is KGHDR and CDR2 SFDVKD. The CDR3 bases are TGTGCCACCAGCCGGGGTCCAGGGACCCAGTACTTC. It translates to CATSRGPGTQYF.

The CDR3 DNA sequence: TGTGCCAGCTCACCGGGATACGGCAGGGAGGCTCTCGAAAAACTGTTTTTT. Amino acids: CASSPGYGREALEKLFF. This rearrangement joins TRBV18 to TRBJ1-4; the D gene is possibly TRBD1 (5 bases). The V gene's germline CDR1 is KGHSH and CDR2 LQKENI. This CDR3 comprises 17 residues. The ends were cut back, 3 bases at V and 8 bases at J, with 22 bases in the middle.

In DNA, the CDR3 is TGTGCCAGCAGTCTGGGACAGGTCAATCAGCCCCAGCATTTT. It translates to CASSLGQVNQPQHF. This chain links TRBV28 with TRBJ1-5, with 8 bases aligning to TRBD1. The ends lost 5 bases at V and 3 bases at J; junction bases unmatched: 3. The germline V gene has CDR1 MDHEN and CDR2 SYDVKM. The CDR3 consists of 14 residues.

The chain uses TRBV4-3 and TRBJ2-1, with 12 bases lining up with TRBD2. This CDR3 has 15 amino acids. Germline lookup yields CDR1 LGHNA and CDR2 YSLEER. V trimming: 4 bases; J trimming: 9 bases; junction bases outside the gene matches: 7. The CDR3 DNA follows: TGCGCCAGCAGCCCCGCTAGCGGGAGGGGGAGTGAGCAGTTCTTC. Amino acid sequence: CASSPASGRGSEQFF.

The chain uses TRBV7-9 and TRBJ1-2; TRBD1 matches at 8 bases. The germline V gene has CDR1 SEHNR and CDR2 FQNEAQ (reference sequence). The V and J ends lost 1 base and 1 base, in that order; junction bases with no gene match: 2. This CDR3 has 15 residues. CDR3 nucleotide sequence: TGTGCCAGCAGCTTAGGGACAGGGAATAACTATGGCTACACCTTC. This translates into CASSLGTGNNYGYTF.

The V and J genes are TRBV2 and TRBJ2-1, with D possibly TRBD2 on 5 matching bases. Germline V gives CDR1 SNHLY, CDR2 FYNNEI. V was trimmed by 1 base and J by 0 bases, leaving 10 bases between them. The CDR3 extends over 16 amino acids. The CDR3 nucleotides read TGTGCCAGCAGTGAAGGGGAGCGGTACTCCTACAATGAGCAGTTCTTC. It codes for CASSEGERYSYNEQFF.

This chain joins TRBV10-3 and TRBJ1-3, with TRBD1 matching over 7 bases. Germline V gene data show CDR1 as ENHRY and CDR2 as SYGVKD. Trimming removed 10 bases from V and 0 bases from J; junction bases left unmatched: 6. The CDR3 is made up of 14 amino acids. The CDR3: CASETGNSGNTIYF. CDR3 DNA sequence: TGTGCCAGCGAGACAGGGAACTCTGGAAACACCATATATTTT.

This clone has ten or more counts. Other DNA sequences from this sample encode an identical CDR3 as well. CDR3 nucleotides: TGTGCCAGCAGTTTATCGGGACAGCCCCAGCATTTT. This sequence encodes CASSLSGQPQHF. The chain joins TRBV28 to TRBJ1-5; D uncertain. Looked up from germline, CDR1 is MDHEN and CDR2 is SYDVKM. The CDR3 contains 12 residues. V dropped 1 base and J dropped 7 bases, with 5 bases sitting between them.

The rearrangement links TRBV28 to TRBJ2-1, with 9 bases lining up with TRBD2. Germline loops: CDR1 MDHEN, CDR2 SYDVKM. The CDR3 loop spans 15 amino acids. J lost 6 bases, V lost 6 bases, and 9 bases had no gene match. The CDR3 loop is CASSPIAGEGNEQFF. The CDR3 nucleotides are TGTGCCAGCAGCCCCATAGCGGGAGAAGGCAATGAGCAGTTCTTC. The full variable domain, with the rest looked up from reference TRBV28 and TRBJ2-1, is DVKVTQSSRYLVKRTGEKVFLECVQDMDHENMFWYRQDPGLGLRLIYFSYDVKMKEKGDIPEGYSVSREKKERFSLILESASTNQTSMYLCASSPIAGEGNEQFFGPGTRLTVL.

This CDR3 reads CASSQDEAGFNEKLFF. The DNA for the CDR3 is TGCGCCAGCAGCCAAGACGAAGCGGGGTTTAATGAAAAACTGTTTTTT. The V call is TRBV5-1, the J call TRBJ1-4; D not certain. V shed 4 bases and J shed 4 bases, with 17 bases lying between them. CDR1 is SGHRS and CDR2 is YFSETQ in the germline V gene. The CDR3 is 16 residues long.

The chain has TRBV12-5 and TRBJ2-1, with D hard to call. Germline CDR1 LGHNT, CDR2 FRNRAP. This CDR3 has 14 residues. V dropped 7 bases and J dropped 7 bases, with 17 bases sitting between them. CDR3 sequence reads: CASADFPQVNEQFF. CDR3 DNA: TGTGCTAGTGCCGATTTCCCCCAGGTTAATGAGCAGTTCTTC.